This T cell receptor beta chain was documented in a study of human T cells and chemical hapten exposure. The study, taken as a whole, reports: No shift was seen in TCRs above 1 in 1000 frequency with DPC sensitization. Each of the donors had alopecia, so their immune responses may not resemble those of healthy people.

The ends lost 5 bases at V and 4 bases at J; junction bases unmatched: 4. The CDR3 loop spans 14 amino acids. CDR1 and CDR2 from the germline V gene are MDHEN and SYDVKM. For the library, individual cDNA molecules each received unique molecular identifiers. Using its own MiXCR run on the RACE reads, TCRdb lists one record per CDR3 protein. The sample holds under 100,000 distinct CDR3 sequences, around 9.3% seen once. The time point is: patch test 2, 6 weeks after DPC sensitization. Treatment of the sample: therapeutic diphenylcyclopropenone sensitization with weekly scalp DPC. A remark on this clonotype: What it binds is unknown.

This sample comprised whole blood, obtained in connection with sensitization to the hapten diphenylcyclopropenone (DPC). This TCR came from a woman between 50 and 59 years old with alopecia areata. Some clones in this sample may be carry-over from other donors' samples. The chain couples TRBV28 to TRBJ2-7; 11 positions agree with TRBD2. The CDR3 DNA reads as TGTGCCAGCAGTCAGGGACTAGCGGTTTACGAGCAGTACTTC. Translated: CASSQGLAVYEQYF.